This T cell receptor (beta chain) is drawn from a study of T cell responses to AZD1222 COVID-19 vaccine. General study findings and limits: The study sampled repertoires only after the peak T cell response. Only a handful of AZD1222 recipients, several in all, had baseline seropositivity.

Investigators merged groups given second doses at roughly 4 or roughly 12 weeks. Generated by immunoSEQ multiplex PCR, the TCRdb table keeps only in-frame clones and is missing some. The sample consists of about 110,000 clones, about 87% of them appearing once. The CDR3 sequence is 12 residues long. With 1 base removed from V and 8 bases from J, the gap between germline ends came to 9 bases. CDR1 and CDR2 from the germline V gene are SGHRS and YFSETQ. Points on this clone: Antigen unknown.

The chain employs TRBV5-1 and TRBJ1-1; maybe TRBD1 (5 bases). The sequence derives from an adult who received the AZD1222 COVID-19 vaccine. The sample was peripheral blood, taken 28 days after the second AZD1222 dose. This chain's CDR3 is CASSLMGVEAFF. In DNA, the CDR3 is TGCGCCAGCAGCTTGATGGGGGTAGAAGCTTTCTTT.